This entry lists 23 T cell receptor beta chains sequenced from one sample in a study of CD8 T cells in Susac syndrome. Reverse transcription of about 0.45 to 1 ug RNA used random hexamers. One entry per CDR3 protein results from TCRdb running MiXCR on the immunoSEQ multiplex PCR reads. The sample records roughly 250,000 distinct CDR3 sequences, 96% being singletons. The sequenced material came from CD4+ T cells from PBMCs. The receptor set was obtained from a human donor with Susac syndrome.

The sample holds a few counts of this clonotype. This rearrangement joins TRBV30 to TRBJ1-2, with a weak D call TRBD1 (6 bases). The germline gives CDR1 GTSNPN, CDR2 SVGIG (reference sequence). V was shortened by 2 bases and J by 2 bases, with 9 bases between the two germline ends. This CDR3 is 13 amino acids long. CDR3 amino acids: CAWSRGQNYGYTF. DNA of the CDR3: TGTGCCTGGAGTCGCGGACAGAACTATGGCTACACCTTC.

The genes are TRBV12-3 or TRBV12-4 and TRBJ2-1; TRBD2 agrees at 8 bases. The CDR3 loop spans 15 amino acids. V shed 3 bases, J shed 3 bases, and the junction held 4 bases outside the gene matches. This CDR3 reads CASSLTGGGYNEQFF. The CDR3 bases are TGTGCCAGCAGTTTGACGGGAGGGGGCTACAATGAGCAGTTCTTC.

The chain recombines TRBV30 with TRBJ1-1, with TRBD1 matching over 9 bases. CDR1 and CDR2 (germline): GTSNPN, SVGIG (reference sequence). The CDR3 is made up of 15 amino acids. Trimming removed 2 bases from V and 0 bases from J; junction bases left unmatched: 4. The CDR3 DNA is TGTGCCTGGAGTAAAAGGGACAGGGTGAACACTGAAGCTTTCTTT. Its translation is CAWSKRDRVNTEAFF.

The V gene is TRBV25-1, the J gene TRBJ2-1, with D possibly matching TRBD2 (5 bases). V lost 3 bases and J 8 bases, leaving 11 bases between the germline ends. Germline V CDR1 and CDR2: MGHDK, SYGVNS. CDR3 length: 13 amino acids. This CDR3 is CASSEREKDEQFF. The CDR3 coding sequence is TGTGCCAGCAGTGAGAGGGAGAAGGATGAGCAGTTCTTC.

This chain links TRBV28 with TRBJ2-7, with no clear D. V was trimmed by 5 bases and J by 1 base, leaving 12 bases between them. Germline CDR1 and CDR2: MDHEN and SYDVKM. The CDR3 is 14 amino acids. The CDR3 sequence: CASSPVSPSYEQYF. In DNA form, the CDR3 reads TGTGCCAGCAGTCCCGTTAGCCCTTCCTACGAGCAGTACTTC.

The chain links TRBV12-3 or TRBV12-4 to TRBJ2-3, with 8 bases that match TRBD2. This CDR3 has 15 residues. The J segment lost 1 base and the V segment lost 2 bases, leaving 2 bases of the junction unmatched. CDR3 protein: CASSLTGGGTDTQYF. CDR3 DNA sequence: TGTGCCAGCAGTTTAACGGGAGGGGGCACAGATACGCAGTATTTT.

The chain couples TRBV20-1 to TRBJ2-5; D is ambiguous. This CDR3 is built from 14 residues. V was pared by 3 bases and J by 5 bases, with 16 bases between. Germline CDR1 is DFQATT and CDR2 is SNEGSKA (reference sequence). CDR3 nucleotides: TGCAGTGCTAGTACGCCCTACGCCCCGGAGACCCAGTACTTC. Its translation is CSASTPYAPETQYF.

V is TRBV11-2 and J is TRBJ2-1; 8 bases fit TRBD1. V lost 4 bases to trimming and J lost 4 bases; unmatched junction nucleotides: 6. CDR1 and CDR2 from the germline V gene are SGHAT and FQNNGV. This CDR3 spans 15 amino acids. The CDR3, as DNA: TGTGCCAGCAGCTGGGGCCAGGGGGCTTACAATGAGCAGTTCTTC. It codes for CASSWGQGAYNEQFF.

The V call is TRBV19, the J call TRBJ2-6, with 11 bases that match TRBD1. Germline V gene lookup returns CDR1 LNHDA and CDR2 SQIVND (reference sequence). The V gene end was trimmed by 4 bases and the J gene end by 2 bases; junction bases not matched to a gene: 7. CDR3 length: 18 amino acids. The chain's CDR3 is CASSKGQGEWAGANVLTF. The DNA for the CDR3 is TGTGCCAGTAGTAAGGGACAGGGGGAGTGGGCTGGGGCCAACGTCCTGACTTTC.

The chain couples TRBV9 to TRBJ1-3; D gene ambiguous. Trimming took 4 bases from V and 3 from J, leaving 14 bases between them. The CDR3 extends over 15 amino acids. Germline V gene sequence: CDR1 SGDLS, CDR2 YYNGEE. CDR3 protein: CASSPRSGFGNTIYF. CDR3 DNA: TGTGCCAGCAGCCCAAGATCGGGTTTTGGAAACACCATATATTTT. Complete variable domain (other parts from reference TRBV9 and TRBJ1-3): DSGVTQTPKHLITATGQRVTLRCSPRSGDLSVYWYQQSLDQGLQFLIQYYNGEERAKGNILERFSAQQFPDLHSELNLSSLELGDSALYFCASSPRSGFGNTIYFGEGSWLTVV.

The chain joins TRBV5-1 to TRBJ2-4; D perhaps matches TRBD2 (5 bases). The CDR3 runs 13 residues. V lost 5 bases to trimming and J lost 8 bases, with 14 bases between them. Germline V gene lookup returns CDR1 SGHRS and CDR2 YFSETQ. In DNA, the CDR3 is TGCGCCAGCAGTAACCTAGCTAATGACATTCAGTACTTC. This translates into CASSNLANDIQYF.

J is TRBJ2-6 and V is TRBV30; no reliable D call. V gave up 3 bases and J gave up 1 base, with 16 bases separating them. This CDR3 has 17 residues. The germline V gene encodes CDR1 GTSNPN and CDR2 SVGIG (reference sequence). CDR3 loop: CAWRRGTVTSGANVLTF. CDR3 DNA sequence: TGTGCCTGGAGAAGAGGCACGGTAACGTCTGGGGCCAACGTCCTGACTTTC.

The rearrangement joins TRBV29-1 to TRBJ2-7, with D uncertain. CDR1 and CDR2 from the germline V gene are SQVTM and ANQGSEA. This CDR3 region has 11 residues. V lost 0 bases, J lost 5 bases, and 5 bases lay in between. The CDR3 DNA is TGCAGCGTTGAAGACTATGACGAGCAGTACTTC. Its translation: CSVEDYDEQYF.

The chain links TRBV6-5 to TRBJ2-3, with 12 bases fitting TRBD2. This CDR3 contains 18 residues. CDR1 and CDR2 from the germline V gene are MNHEY and SVGAGI. After removal of 4 bases from V and 2 bases from J, the junction contained 10 bases not matched to a gene. In DNA form, the CDR3 reads TGTGCCAGCAGTTCCGGGACTAGCGGGTTTCCCGCCACAGATACGCAGTATTTT. Its translation is CASSSGTSGFPATDTQYF.

The CDR3 DNA reads TGTGCCAGCAGTTCCCTCCCACGGATTTGGGGCTACACCTTC. Protein product: CASSSLPRIWGYTF. The V call is TRBV28, the J call TRBJ1-2; D gene unclear. Germline CDR1 and CDR2: MDHEN and SYDVKM. Trimming shortened V by 4 bases and J by 8 bases, and 17 bases separated the two germline ends. CDR3 length: 14 amino acids.

V gene TRBV30 combines with J gene TRBJ2-7; D is tentatively TRBD1 or TRBD2 (5 bases each). V lost 3 bases to trimming and J lost 1 base, with 13 bases between them. The length of the CDR3 is 14 residues. Germline-derived CDR1 and CDR2 are GTSNPN and SVGIG (reference sequence). The CDR3 DNA follows: TGTGCCTGGAGGGGGACGGTACAGTCCTACGAGCAGTACTTC. Translation gives CAWRGTVQSYEQYF.

V and J are TRBV12-3 or TRBV12-4 and TRBJ2-7; 9 nucleotides match TRBD2. The CDR3 consists of 12 residues. V lost 8 bases to trimming and J lost 3 bases; unmatched junction nucleotides: 2. The CDR3 DNA sequence: TGTGCCAGCGAGACTAGCGGCTACGAGCAGTACTTC. Its protein is CASETSGYEQYF.

This chain uses TRBV14 with TRBJ2-7; 9 bases agree with TRBD1. Germline V lookup: CDR1 SGHDN, CDR2 FVKESK. This CDR3 spans 13 amino acids. The V and J ends lost 3 bases and 12 bases, in that order; junction bases with no gene match: 9. For the CDR3, the DNA is TGTGCCAGCAGCCATTCCGGGACAGGGCGCTGGTACTTC. Translation: CASSHSGTGRWYF.

The chain uses TRBV5-1 and TRBJ2-5, with D perhaps given as TRBD1 or TRBD2 (5 bases each). From germline, CDR1 is SGHRS and CDR2 YFSETQ. The CDR3 has 14 residues. Deletions cut 5 bases from V and 5 bases from J, with 16 bases between. CDR3 nucleotide sequence: TGCGCCAGCAGAATCCCGGGGACCGGCGAGACCCAGTACTTC. Amino acid sequence: CASRIPGTGETQYF.

The chain recombines TRBV21-1 with TRBJ2-2; the table's D call of TRBD2 was not tested on the DNA. TRBV21-1 is designated a pseudogene. The CDR3 is 18 residues long. The CDR3 spells CASSKLELAGDSHGELFF. CDR3 DNA sequence: TGTGCCAGCAGCAAACTCGAGCTAGCGGGCGACTCCCACGGGGAGCTGTTTTTT.

J is TRBJ1-2 and V is TRBV5-4, with unresolved D. This CDR3 is 14 amino acids long. Germline V CDR1 and CDR2: SGHNT, YYREEE (reference sequence). V was pared by 4 bases and J by 2 bases, with 12 bases between. The CDR3 loop is CASSPSKRNYGYTF. The DNA of the CDR3 is TGTGCCAGCAGCCCCTCGAAAAGGAACTATGGCTACACCTTC.

The CDR3 DNA is TGCGGCGGACAAGCACAAGAGACCCAGTACTTC. It translates to CGGQAQETQYF. This chain uses TRBV29-1 with TRBJ2-5; TRBD1 might be the D (5 bases). Germline-derived CDR1 and CDR2 are SQVTM and ANQGSEA. The CDR3 runs 11 residues.

The chain employs TRBV5-1 and TRBJ2-1; 9 nucleotides match TRBD1. CDR1 is SGHRS, CDR2 YFSETQ, per germline. The length of the CDR3 is 14 residues. V shed 4 bases and J 6 bases; nucleotides not matched to a gene: 5. In DNA form, the CDR3 reads TGCGCCAGCAGCAGGGACAGGGTTCCCAATGAGCAGTTCTTC. Amino acids: CASSRDRVPNEQFF.